This T cell receptor (beta chain) is from a study of blood T cell repertoires in COVID-19. TCRdb's table, derived via immunoSEQ multiplex PCR, lists solely in-frame clones and lacks some. The repertoire holds approximately 320,000 clones, with about nine tenths as singletons. V was cut by 6 bases and J by 2 bases, with 11 bases left in between. The CDR3 covers 13 residues. Germline V gene lookup returns CDR1 KGHSH and CDR2 LQKENI. The clonotype comes from a woman in her 30s with COVID-19, enrolled during active disease. The sequenced sample consisted of peripheral blood. The chain uses TRBV18 and TRBJ2-7, with D perhaps TRBD1 (5 bases). The CDR3 DNA is TGTGCCAGCTCTCCCCTACAGGCCTACGAGCAGTACTTC. Translation gives CASSPLQAYEQYF.